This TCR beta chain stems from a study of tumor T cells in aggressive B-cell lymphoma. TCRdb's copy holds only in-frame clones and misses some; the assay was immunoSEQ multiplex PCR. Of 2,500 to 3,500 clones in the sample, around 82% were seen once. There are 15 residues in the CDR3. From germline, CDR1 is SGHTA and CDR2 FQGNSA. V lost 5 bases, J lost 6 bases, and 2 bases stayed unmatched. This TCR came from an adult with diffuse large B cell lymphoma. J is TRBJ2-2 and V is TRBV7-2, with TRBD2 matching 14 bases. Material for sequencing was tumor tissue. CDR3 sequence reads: CASSLGLAGAGELFF. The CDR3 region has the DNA TGTGCCAGCAGCCTGGGACTAGCGGGGGCCGGGGAGCTGTTTTTT.